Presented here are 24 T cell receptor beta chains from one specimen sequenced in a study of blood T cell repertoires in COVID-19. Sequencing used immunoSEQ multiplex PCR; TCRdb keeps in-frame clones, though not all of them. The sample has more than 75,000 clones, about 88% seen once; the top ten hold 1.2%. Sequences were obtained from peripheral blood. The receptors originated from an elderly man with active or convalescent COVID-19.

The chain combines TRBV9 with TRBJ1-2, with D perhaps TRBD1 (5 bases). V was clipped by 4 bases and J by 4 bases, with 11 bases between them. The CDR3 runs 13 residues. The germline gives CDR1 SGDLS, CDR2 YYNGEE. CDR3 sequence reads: CASSTSTVYGYTF. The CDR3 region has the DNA TGTGCCAGCAGCACATCGACAGTCTATGGCTACACCTTC.

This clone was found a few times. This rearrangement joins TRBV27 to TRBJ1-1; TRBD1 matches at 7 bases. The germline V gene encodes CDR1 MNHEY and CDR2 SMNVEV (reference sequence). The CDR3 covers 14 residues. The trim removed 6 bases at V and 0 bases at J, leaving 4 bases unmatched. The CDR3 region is CASSLTGMNTEAFF. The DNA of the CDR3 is TGTGCCAGCAGCCTGACAGGGATGAACACTGAAGCTTTCTTT.

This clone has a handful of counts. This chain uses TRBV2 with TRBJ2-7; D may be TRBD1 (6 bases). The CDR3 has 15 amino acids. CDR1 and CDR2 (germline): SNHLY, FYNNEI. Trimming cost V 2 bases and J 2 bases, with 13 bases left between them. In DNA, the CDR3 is TGTGCCAGCAGTGAACTCGGACAGAGAACCTACGAGCAGTACTTC. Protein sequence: CASSELGQRTYEQYF.

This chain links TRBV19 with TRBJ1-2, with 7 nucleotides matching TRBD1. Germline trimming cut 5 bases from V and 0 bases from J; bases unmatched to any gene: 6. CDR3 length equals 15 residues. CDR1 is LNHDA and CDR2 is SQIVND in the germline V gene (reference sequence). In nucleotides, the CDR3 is TGTGCCAGTAGTCCCACAGGGGCCGCTAACTATGGCTACACCTTC. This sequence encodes CASSPTGAANYGYTF.

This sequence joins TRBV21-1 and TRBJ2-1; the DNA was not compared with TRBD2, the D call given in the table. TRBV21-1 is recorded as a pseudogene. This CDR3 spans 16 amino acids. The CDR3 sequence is CASSKLLAGGYPEQFF. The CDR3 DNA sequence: TGTGCCAGCAGCAAACTCTTAGCGGGAGGTTACCCCGAGCAGTTCTTC.

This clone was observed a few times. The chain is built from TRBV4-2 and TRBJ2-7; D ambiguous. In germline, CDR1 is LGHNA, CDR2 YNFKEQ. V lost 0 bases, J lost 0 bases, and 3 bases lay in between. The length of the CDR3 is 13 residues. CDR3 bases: TGTGCCAGCAGCCAAGACATCTCCTACGAGCAGTACTTC. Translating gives CASSQDISYEQYF.

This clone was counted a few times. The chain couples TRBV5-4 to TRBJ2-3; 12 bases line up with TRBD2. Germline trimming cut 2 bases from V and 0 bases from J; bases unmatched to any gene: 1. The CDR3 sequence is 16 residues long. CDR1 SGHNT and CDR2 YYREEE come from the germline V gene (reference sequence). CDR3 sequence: CASSLGLAGSTDTQYF. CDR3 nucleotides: TGTGCCAGCAGCTTAGGACTAGCGGGGAGCACAGATACGCAGTATTTT.

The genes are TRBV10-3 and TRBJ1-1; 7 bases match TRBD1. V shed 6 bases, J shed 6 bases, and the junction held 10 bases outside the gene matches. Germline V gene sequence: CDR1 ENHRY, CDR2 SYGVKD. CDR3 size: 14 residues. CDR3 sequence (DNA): TGTGCCATCAGAGGCAGGGGGACCTACGCTGAAGCTTTCTTT. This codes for CAIRGRGTYAEAFF.

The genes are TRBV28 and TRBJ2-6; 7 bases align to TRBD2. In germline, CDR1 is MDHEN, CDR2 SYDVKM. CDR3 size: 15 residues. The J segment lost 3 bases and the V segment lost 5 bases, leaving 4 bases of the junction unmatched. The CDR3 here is CASSPGGFGANVLTF. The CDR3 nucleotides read TGTGCCAGCAGTCCCGGGGGGTTTGGGGCCAACGTCCTGACTTTC.

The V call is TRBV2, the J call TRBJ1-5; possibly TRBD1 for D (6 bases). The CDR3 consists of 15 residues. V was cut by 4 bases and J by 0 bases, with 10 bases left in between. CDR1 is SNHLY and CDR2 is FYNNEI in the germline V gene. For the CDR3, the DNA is TGTGCCAGCAGTGGCAGGGGCTATAGCAATCAGCCCCAGCATTTT. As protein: CASSGRGYSNQPQHF.

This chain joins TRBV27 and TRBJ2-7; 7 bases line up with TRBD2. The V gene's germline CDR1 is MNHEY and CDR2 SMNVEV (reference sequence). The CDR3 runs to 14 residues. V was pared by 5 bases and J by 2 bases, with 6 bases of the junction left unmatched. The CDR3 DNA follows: TGTGCCAGCAGTAAGCGGGACGGTGCCTACGAGCAGTACTTC. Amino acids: CASSKRDGAYEQYF.

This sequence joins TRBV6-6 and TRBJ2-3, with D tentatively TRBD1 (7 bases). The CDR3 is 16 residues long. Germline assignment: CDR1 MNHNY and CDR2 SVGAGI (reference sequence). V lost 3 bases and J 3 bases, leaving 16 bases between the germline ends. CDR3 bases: TGTGCCAGCAGTTATGCGTCAGGGGGGAGAACAGATACGCAGTATTTT. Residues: CASSYASGGRTDTQYF.

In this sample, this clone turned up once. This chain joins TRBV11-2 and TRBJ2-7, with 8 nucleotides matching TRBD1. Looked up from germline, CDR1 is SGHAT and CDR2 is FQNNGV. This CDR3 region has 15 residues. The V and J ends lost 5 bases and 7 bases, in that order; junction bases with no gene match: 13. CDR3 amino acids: CASSRPGGRGREQYF. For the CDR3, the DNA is TGTGCCAGCAGCCGCCCTGGGGGCAGGGGGCGTGAGCAGTACTTC.

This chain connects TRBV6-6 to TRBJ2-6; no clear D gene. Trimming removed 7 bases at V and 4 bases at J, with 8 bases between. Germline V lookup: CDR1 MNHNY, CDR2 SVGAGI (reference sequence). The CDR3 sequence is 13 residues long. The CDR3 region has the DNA TGTGCCAGCAAACTTCCGGGGGCCAACGTCCTGACTTTC. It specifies CASKLPGANVLTF.

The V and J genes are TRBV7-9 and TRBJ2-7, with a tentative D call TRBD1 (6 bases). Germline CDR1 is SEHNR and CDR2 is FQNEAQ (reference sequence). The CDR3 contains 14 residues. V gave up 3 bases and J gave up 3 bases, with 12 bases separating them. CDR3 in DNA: TGTGCCAGCAGCTTGAAGGGGGTGATCTACGAGCAGTACTTC. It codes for CASSLKGVIYEQYF.

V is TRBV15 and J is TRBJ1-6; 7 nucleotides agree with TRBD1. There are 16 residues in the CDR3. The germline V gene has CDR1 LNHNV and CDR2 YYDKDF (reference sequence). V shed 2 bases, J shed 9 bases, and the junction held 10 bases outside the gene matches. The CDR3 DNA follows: TGTGCCACCAGCAGAAGACAGGGACCATTAGGTTCACCCCTCCACTTT. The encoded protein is CATSRRQGPLGSPLHF. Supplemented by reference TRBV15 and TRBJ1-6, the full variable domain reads DAMVIQNPRYQVTQFGKPVTLSCSQTLNHNVMYWYQQKSSQAPKLLFHYYDKDFNNEADTPDNFQSRRPNTSFCFLDIRSPGLGDTAMYLCATSRRQGPLGSPLHFGNGTRLTVT.

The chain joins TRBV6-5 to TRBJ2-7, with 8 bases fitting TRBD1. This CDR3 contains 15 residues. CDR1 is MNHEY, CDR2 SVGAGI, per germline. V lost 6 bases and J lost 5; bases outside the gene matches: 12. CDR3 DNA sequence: TGTGCCAGCAGACCTCGACAGGGGTCTTTCAACGAGCAGTACTTC. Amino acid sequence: CASRPRQGSFNEQYF.

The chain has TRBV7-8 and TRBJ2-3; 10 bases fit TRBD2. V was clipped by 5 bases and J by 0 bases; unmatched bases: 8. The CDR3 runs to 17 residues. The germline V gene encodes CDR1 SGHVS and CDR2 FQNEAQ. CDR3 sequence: CASSRWTSGYSTDTQYF. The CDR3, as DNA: TGTGCCAGCAGCCGTTGGACTAGCGGCTACAGCACAGATACGCAGTATTTT.

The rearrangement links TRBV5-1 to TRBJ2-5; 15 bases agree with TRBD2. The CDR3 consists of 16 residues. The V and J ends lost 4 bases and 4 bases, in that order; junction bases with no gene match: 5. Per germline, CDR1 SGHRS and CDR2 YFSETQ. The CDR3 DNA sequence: TGCGCCAGCAGCACGGGACTAGCGGGAGGATCAGAGACCCAGTACTTC. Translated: CASSTGLAGGSETQYF.

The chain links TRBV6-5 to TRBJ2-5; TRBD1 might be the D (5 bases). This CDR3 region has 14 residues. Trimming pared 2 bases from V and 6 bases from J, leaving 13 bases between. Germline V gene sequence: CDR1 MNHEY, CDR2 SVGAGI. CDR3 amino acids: CASSYALRAQTQYF. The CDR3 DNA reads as TGTGCCAGCAGTTACGCGCTCAGGGCCCAGACCCAGTACTTC.

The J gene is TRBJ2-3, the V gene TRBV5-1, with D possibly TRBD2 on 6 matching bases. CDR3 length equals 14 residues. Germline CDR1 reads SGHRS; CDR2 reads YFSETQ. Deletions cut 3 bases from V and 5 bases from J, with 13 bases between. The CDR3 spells CASSSRDSGDTQYF. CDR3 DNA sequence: TGCGCCAGCAGCTCCCGGGACTCGGGAGATACGCAGTATTTT.

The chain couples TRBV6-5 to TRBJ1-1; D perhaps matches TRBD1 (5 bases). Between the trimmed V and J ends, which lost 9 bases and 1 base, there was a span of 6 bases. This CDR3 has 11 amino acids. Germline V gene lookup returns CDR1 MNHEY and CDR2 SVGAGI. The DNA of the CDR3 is TGTGCCAGTCAGGGGAACACTGAAGCTTTCTTT. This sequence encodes CASQGNTEAFF.

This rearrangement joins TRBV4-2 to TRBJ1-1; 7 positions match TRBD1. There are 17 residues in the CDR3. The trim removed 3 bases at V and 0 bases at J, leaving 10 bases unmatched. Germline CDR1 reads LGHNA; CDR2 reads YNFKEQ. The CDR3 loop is CASSQNPGDSMNTEAFF. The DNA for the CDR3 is TGTGCCAGCAGCCAGAATCCCGGGGACAGTATGAACACTGAAGCTTTCTTT.

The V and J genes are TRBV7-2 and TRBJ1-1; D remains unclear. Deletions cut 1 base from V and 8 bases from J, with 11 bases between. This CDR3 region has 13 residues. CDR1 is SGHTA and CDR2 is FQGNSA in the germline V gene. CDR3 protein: CASSLVGRPEAFF. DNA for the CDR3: TGTGCCAGCAGCTTAGTCGGCAGGCCAGAAGCTTTCTTT.